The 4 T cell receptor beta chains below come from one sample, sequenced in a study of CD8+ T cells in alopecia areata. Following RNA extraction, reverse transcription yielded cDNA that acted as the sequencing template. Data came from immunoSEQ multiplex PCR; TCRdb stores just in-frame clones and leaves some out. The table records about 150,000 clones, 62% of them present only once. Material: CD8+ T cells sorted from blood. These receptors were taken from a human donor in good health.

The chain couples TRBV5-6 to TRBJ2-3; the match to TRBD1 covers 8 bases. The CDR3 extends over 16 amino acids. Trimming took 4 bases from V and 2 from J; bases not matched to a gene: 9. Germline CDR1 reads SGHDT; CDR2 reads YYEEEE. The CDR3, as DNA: TGTGCCAGCAGCCCGGACAGGGAGAGATACACAGATACGCAGTATTTT. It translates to CASSPDRERYTDTQYF.

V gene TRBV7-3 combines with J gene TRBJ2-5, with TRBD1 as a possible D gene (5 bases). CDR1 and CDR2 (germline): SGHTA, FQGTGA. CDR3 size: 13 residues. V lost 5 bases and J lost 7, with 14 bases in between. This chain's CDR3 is CASSEWIGATQYF. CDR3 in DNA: TGTGCCAGCAGCGAATGGATAGGGGCGACCCAGTACTTC.

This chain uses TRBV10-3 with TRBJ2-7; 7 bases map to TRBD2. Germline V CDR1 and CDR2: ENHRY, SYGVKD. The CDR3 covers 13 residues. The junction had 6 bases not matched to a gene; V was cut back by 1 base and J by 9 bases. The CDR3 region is CAISEWGGMGQYF. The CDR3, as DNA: TGTGCCATCAGTGAGTGGGGGGGAATGGGGCAGTACTTC.

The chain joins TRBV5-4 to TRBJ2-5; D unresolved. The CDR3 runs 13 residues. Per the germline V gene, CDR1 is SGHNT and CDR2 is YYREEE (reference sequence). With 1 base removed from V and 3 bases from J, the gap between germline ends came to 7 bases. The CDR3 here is CASSLSYKETQYF. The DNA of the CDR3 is TGTGCCAGCAGCTTGTCTTACAAAGAGACCCAGTACTTC.